This T cell receptor (beta chain) came from a study of blood T cells in healthy people across ages. As for this clonotype: Its cognate antigen is unknown.

A second roughly 7 to 12 cycle PCR used barcoded and J-beta primers. In TCRdb, the 5' RACE reads were re-called with MiXCR into one record per CDR3 protein. The sample consists of 500,000 to 600,000 distinct CDR3 sequences, 27% of them appearing once. The ends were cut back, 3 bases at V and 9 bases at J, with 7 bases in the middle. The CDR3 sequence is 11 residues long. The germline CDR1 and CDR2 sequences are SNHLY and FYNNEI. Whole-study findings and limits: Higher diversity and more naive CD4+ cells were features of long-lived donors, compared to aged donors. Shifts in expanded clonotypes may have been confounded by donor CMV status, which was unknown.

Material: blood. The TCR sequence derives from a woman in her seventies in good health. The V call is TRBV2, the J call TRBJ2-3; no clear D gene. DNA for the CDR3: TGTGCCAGCAGTGAGGAGAGAACGCAGTATTTT. Protein product: CASSEERTQYF.